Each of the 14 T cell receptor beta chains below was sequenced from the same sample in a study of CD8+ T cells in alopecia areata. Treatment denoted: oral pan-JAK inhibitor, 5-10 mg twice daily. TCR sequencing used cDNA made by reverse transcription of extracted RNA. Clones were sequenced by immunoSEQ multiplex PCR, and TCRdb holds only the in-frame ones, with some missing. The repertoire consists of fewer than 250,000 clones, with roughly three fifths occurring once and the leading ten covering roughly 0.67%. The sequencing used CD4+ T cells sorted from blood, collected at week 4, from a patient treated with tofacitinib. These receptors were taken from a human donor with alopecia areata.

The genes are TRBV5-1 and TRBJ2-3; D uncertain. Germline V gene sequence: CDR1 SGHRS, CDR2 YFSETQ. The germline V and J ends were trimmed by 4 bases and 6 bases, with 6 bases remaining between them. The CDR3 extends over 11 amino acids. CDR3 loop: CASSIGDTQYF. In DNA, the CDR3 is TGCGCCAGCAGCATAGGGGATACGCAGTATTTT.

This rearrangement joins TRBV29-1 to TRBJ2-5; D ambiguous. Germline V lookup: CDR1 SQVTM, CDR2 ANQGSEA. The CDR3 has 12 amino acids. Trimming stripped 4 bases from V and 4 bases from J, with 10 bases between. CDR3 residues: CSVGSMVETQYF. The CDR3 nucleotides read TGCAGCGTTGGTTCTATGGTAGAGACCCAGTACTTC.

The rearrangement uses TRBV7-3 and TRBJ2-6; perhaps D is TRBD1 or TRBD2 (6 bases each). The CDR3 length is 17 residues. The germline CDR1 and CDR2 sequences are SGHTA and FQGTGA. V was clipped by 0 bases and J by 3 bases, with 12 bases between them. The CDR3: CASSLTGGPRGANVLTF. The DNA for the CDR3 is TGTGCCAGCAGCTTAACAGGGGGGCCTCGTGGGGCCAACGTCCTGACTTTC.

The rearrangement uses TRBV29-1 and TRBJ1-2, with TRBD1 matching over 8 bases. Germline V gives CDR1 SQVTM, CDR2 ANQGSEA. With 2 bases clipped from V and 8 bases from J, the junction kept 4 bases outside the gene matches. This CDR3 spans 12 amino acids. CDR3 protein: CSVERTGLGYTF. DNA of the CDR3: TGCAGCGTTGAAAGGACAGGGCTAGGCTACACCTTC.

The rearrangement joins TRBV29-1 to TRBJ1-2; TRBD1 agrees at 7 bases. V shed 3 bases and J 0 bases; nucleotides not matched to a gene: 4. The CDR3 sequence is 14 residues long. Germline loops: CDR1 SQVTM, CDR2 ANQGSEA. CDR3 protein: CSVDPGQPNYGYTF. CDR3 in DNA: TGCAGCGTTGATCCGGGACAGCCTAACTATGGCTACACCTTC.

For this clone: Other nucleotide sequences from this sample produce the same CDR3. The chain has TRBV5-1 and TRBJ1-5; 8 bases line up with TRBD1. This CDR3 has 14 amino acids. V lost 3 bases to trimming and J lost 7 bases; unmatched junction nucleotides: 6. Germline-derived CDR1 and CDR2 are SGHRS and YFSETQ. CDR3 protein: CASSSGTGGQPQHF. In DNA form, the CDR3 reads TGCGCCAGCAGCTCTGGGACAGGAGGACAGCCCCAGCATTTT.

CDR3 in amino acids: CASSPGQSNYGYTF. Here the CDR3 DNA reads TGTGCCAGCAGCCCCGGTCAGAGTAACTATGGCTACACCTTC. This chain joins TRBV5-6 and TRBJ1-2; D is unresolved. The CDR3 runs to 14 residues. The V end was cut by 4 bases, the J end by 1 base, with 11 bases between. Germline values: CDR1 SGHDT, CDR2 YYEEEE.

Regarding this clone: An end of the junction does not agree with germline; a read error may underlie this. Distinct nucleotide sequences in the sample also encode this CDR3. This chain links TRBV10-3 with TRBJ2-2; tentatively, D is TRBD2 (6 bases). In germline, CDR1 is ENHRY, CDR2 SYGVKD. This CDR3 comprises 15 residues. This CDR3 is CAISELAANTGELFF. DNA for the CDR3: TGCGCCATCAGTGAGTTAGCGGCAAACACCGGGGAGCTGTTTTTT.

CDR3 coding DNA: TGCGCCAGCAGCTGGACAGGGGGCGTTTACGAGCAGTACTTC. Protein: CASSWTGGVYEQYF. The genes are TRBV5-1 and TRBJ2-7; TRBD1 aligns across 11 bases. Losses at the gene ends were 3 bases for V and 4 bases for J; bases not matched to a gene: 3. The CDR3 is made up of 14 amino acids. The V gene's germline CDR1 is SGHRS and CDR2 YFSETQ.

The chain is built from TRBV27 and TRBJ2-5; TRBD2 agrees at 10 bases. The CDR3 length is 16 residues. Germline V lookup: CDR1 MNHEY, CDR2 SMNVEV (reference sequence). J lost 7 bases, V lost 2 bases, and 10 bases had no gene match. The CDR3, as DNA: TGTGCCAGCAGTTTAACGGCTAGCGGGAGTAAGGGGACCCAGTACTTC. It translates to CASSLTASGSKGTQYF.

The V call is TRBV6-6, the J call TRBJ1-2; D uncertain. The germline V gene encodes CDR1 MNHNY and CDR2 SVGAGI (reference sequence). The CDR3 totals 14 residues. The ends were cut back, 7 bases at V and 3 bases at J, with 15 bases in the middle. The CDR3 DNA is TGTGCCAGCACCCCCGTAGAGGGCCACTATGGCTACACCTTC. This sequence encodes CASTPVEGHYGYTF.

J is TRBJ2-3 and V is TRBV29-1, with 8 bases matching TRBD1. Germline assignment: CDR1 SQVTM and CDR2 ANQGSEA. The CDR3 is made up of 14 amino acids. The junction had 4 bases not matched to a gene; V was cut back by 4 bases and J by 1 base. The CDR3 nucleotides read TGCAGCGTTGTAGGACAGGGACGCACAGATACGCAGTATTTT. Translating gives CSVVGQGRTDTQYF.

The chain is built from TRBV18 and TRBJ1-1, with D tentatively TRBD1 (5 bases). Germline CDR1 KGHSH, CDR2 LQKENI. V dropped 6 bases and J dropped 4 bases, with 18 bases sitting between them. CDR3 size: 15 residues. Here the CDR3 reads CASSPSQQGVTEAFF. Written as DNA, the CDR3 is TGTGCCAGCTCGCCTAGCCAACAAGGGGTCACTGAAGCTTTCTTT.

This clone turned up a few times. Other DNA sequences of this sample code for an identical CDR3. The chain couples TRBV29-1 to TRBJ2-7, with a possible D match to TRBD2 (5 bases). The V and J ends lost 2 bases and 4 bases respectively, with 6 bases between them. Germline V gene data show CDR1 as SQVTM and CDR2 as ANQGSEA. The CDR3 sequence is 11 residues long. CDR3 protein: CSVESGYEQYF. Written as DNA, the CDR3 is TGCAGCGTTGAATCGGGATACGAGCAGTACTTC.